Below, 19 T cell receptor beta chains from the same sample are listed, as sequenced in a study of T cells in localized non-small cell lung cancer. Produced via immunoSEQ multiplex PCR; TCRdb's table is partial and in-frame only. The table has tens of thousands of clones, approximately 84% seen once. The specimen comprised peripheral blood, sampled before any cancer treatment. The source of these receptors is a female donor of 60 years or more with stage I lung adenocarcinoma.

Regarding this clone: At one of its ends the junction is not consistent with the germline gene, which may arise from a read error. The chain is built from TRBV7-7 and TRBJ2-3; no clear D gene. In germline, CDR1 is SSHAT, CDR2 FNYEAQ (reference sequence). The CDR3 is 12 residues long. This CDR3 reads CASSPDSDTQYF. The CDR3 DNA reads TGTGCTAGCAGCCCGGATTCAGATACGCAGTATTTT.

The chain has TRBV6-5 and TRBJ2-3, with 14 bases lining up with TRBD2. CDR3 size: 16 residues. V was clipped by 0 bases and J by 6 bases; unmatched bases: 2. Germline CDR1 and CDR2: MNHEY and SVGAGI. The chain's CDR3 is CASSYSTSGGADTQYF. In DNA form, the CDR3 reads TGTGCCAGCAGTTACTCGACTAGCGGGGGGGCGGATACGCAGTATTTT.

V usage is TRBV7-9 and J usage is TRBJ2-1; 10 nucleotides line up with TRBD2. Germline CDR1 SEHNR, CDR2 FQNEAQ (reference sequence). The CDR3 covers 14 residues. V shed 1 base and J 14 bases; nucleotides not matched to a gene: 8. CDR3 region: CASSLGTSGSEEFF. In DNA form, the CDR3 reads TGTGCCAGCAGCTTAGGGACTAGCGGCTCCGAGGAGTTCTTC. Full variable domain (remainder filled in from reference TRBV7-9 and TRBJ2-1): DTGVSQNPRHKITKRGQNVTFRCDPISEHNRLYWYRQTLGQGPEFLTYFQNEAQLEKSRLLSDRFSAERPKGSFSTLEIQRTEQGDSAMYLCASSLGTSGSEEFFGPGTRLTVL.

The chain recombines TRBV6-5 with TRBJ2-7; 9 nucleotides match TRBD1. CDR3 length equals 13 residues. Germline lookup yields CDR1 MNHEY and CDR2 SVGAGI. J lost 7 bases, V lost 5 bases, and 6 bases had no gene match. The CDR3 bases are TGTGCCAGCAGTGCGACAGGGGGAGGTGAGCAGTACTTC. This gives the protein CASSATGGGEQYF.

V and J are TRBV7-9 and TRBJ2-2, with a possible D match to TRBD1 (6 bases). V dropped 5 bases and J dropped 6 bases, with 16 bases sitting between them. This CDR3 has 15 residues. Looked up from germline, CDR1 is SEHNR and CDR2 is FQNEAQ (reference sequence). The CDR3 coding sequence is TGTGCCAGCAGCCTAAGTACAGGGTGGGCCGGGGAGCTGTTTTTT. It specifies CASSLSTGWAGELFF.

The chain is built from TRBV2 and TRBJ2-7, with D possibly being TRBD1 (6 bases). This CDR3 comprises 14 residues. From germline, CDR1 is SNHLY and CDR2 FYNNEI. The V and J ends lost 0 bases and 2 bases respectively, with 8 bases between them. Here the CDR3 reads CASSEAPGAYEQYF. The CDR3 nucleotides are TGTGCCAGCAGTGAAGCTCCAGGGGCCTACGAGCAGTACTTC.

On this clone itself: A junction end diverges from the germline sequence, so it may reflect a read error. The genes are TRBV5-1 and TRBJ1-2, with D unresolved. There are 15 residues in the CDR3. Germline-derived CDR1 and CDR2 are SGHRS and YFSETQ. The CDR3 loop is CASSLQLLGGYGYTF. The CDR3 DNA is TGTGCCAGCAGCTTGCAACTGTTGGGAGGCTATGGCTACACCTTC. The full variable domain, its missing parts supplied by reference TRBV5-1 and TRBJ1-2, is KAGVTQTPRYLIKTRGQQVTLSCSPISGHRSVSWYQQTPGQGLQFLFEYFSETQRNKGNFPGRFSGRQFSNSRSEMNVSTLELGDSALYLCASSLQLLGGYGYTFGSGTRLTVV.

CDR3 region: CASSFGLAGDTDTQYF. For the CDR3, the DNA is TGCGCCAGCAGCTTCGGACTAGCGGGAGACACAGATACGCAGTATTTT. The chain has TRBV5-1 and TRBJ2-3, with 13 nucleotides matching TRBD2. CDR1 SGHRS and CDR2 YFSETQ come from the germline V gene. V was pared by 2 bases and J by 2 bases, with 2 bases of the junction left unmatched. This CDR3 spans 16 amino acids.

The rearrangement links TRBV19 to TRBJ1-4; D is unresolved. Germline CDR1 is LNHDA and CDR2 is SQIVND (reference sequence). The CDR3 is made up of 14 amino acids. V lost 5 bases, J lost 3 bases, and 10 bases lay in between. DNA of the CDR3: TGTGCCAGTAGTGACCGATCCTCTAATGAAAAACTGTTTTTT. Protein: CASSDRSSNEKLFF.

Note on this clone: This may come from a read error, since a much larger clone is one base off. This chain uses TRBV6-6 with TRBJ1-3; possibly TRBD1 for D (5 bases). This CDR3 region has 14 residues. Germline V gene data show CDR1 as MNHNY and CDR2 as SVGAGI (reference sequence). Trimming shortened V by 2 bases and J by 0 bases, and 5 bases separated the two germline ends. DNA for the CDR3: TGTGCCAGCAGTTACGACAGCTCTGGAAACACCATATATTTT. Its protein product is CASSYDSSGNTIYF.

The gene calls are TRBV5-6 and TRBJ1-4; 7 nucleotides match TRBD1. Trimming took 2 bases from V and 5 from J; bases not matched to a gene: 6. Germline V gene data show CDR1 as SGHDT and CDR2 as YYEEEE. The CDR3 is 15 residues long. This chain's CDR3 is CASSFGTVTNEKLFF. The CDR3 nucleotides read TGTGCCAGCAGCTTTGGGACAGTCACCAATGAAAAACTGTTTTTT.

The chain joins TRBV7-9 to TRBJ2-3; D tentatively reads TRBD1 or TRBD2 (6 bases each). Trimming removed 1 base at V and 6 bases at J, with 11 bases between. The CDR3 covers 14 residues. Germline V gives CDR1 SEHNR, CDR2 FQNEAQ (reference sequence). This CDR3 reads CASSLDRGVDTQYF. The CDR3 DNA sequence: TGTGCCAGCAGCTTAGATAGGGGGGTGGATACGCAGTATTTT.

This chain links TRBV2 with TRBJ2-3, with D perhaps given as TRBD1 or TRBD2 (5 bases each). CDR1 and CDR2 (germline): SNHLY, FYNNEI. Trimming pared 8 bases from V and 6 bases from J, leaving 15 bases between. There are 13 residues in the CDR3. The CDR3, as DNA: TGTGCCAGCGAATGGGGGTTTCGCGATACGCAGTATTTT. It is translated as CASEWGFRDTQYF. Looking up the rest from reference TRBV2 and TRBJ2-3 gives the full variable domain: EPEVTQTPSHQVTQMGQEVILRCVPISNHLYFYWYRQILGQKVEFLVSFYNNEISEKSEIFDDQFSVERPDGSNFTLKIRSTKLEDSAMYFCASEWGFRDTQYFGPGTRLTVL.

In this sample, this clone turned up once. The rearrangement uses TRBV7-6 and TRBJ1-2; the D gene is possibly TRBD1 (5 bases). The germline V gene encodes CDR1 SGHVS and CDR2 FNYEAQ. CDR3 length equals 19 residues. V gave up 5 bases and J gave up 0 bases, with 25 bases separating them. CDR3 amino acids: CASSPGRGGALNSNYGYTF. The CDR3 DNA reads TGTGCCAGCAGCCCGGGAAGGGGAGGAGCCTTAAATTCTAACTATGGCTACACCTTC.

V and J are TRBV7-2 and TRBJ2-3, with D tentatively TRBD1 or TRBD2 (6 bases each). V was shortened by 5 bases and J by 2 bases, with 8 bases between the two germline ends. CDR3 length: 13 residues. Per germline, CDR1 SGHTA and CDR2 FQGNSA. CDR3 DNA: TGTGCCAGCAGCGGGGGGCCCACAGATACGCAGTATTTT. Translation gives CASSGGPTDTQYF.

This chain uses TRBV14 with TRBJ2-7; D is unresolved. The CDR3 sequence is 13 residues long. CDR1 SGHDN and CDR2 FVKESK come from the germline V gene. Trimming took 3 bases from V and 1 from J, leaving 7 bases between them. The CDR3 DNA reads TGTGCCAGCAGCCAGATGGGATCCTACGAGCAGTACTTC. It is translated as CASSQMGSYEQYF.

This chain links TRBV18 with TRBJ2-2, with D tentatively TRBD1 (5 bases). Looked up from germline, CDR1 is KGHSH and CDR2 is LQKENI. With 1 base removed from V and 3 bases from J, the gap between germline ends came to 6 bases. There are 14 residues in the CDR3. In DNA, the CDR3 is TGTGCCAGCTCACCACTCAGGGACACCGGGGAGCTGTTTTTT. Protein: CASSPLRDTGELFF.

The CDR3 DNA is TGTGCCAGCTCACCAGGGGATAGGAGACGGTTCTCTGGAAACACCATATATTTT. This codes for CASSPGDRRRFSGNTIYF. The rearrangement uses TRBV18 and TRBJ1-3, with D unclear. Germline V gene lookup returns CDR1 KGHSH and CDR2 LQKENI. Trimming stripped 2 bases from V and 0 bases from J, with 17 bases between. The CDR3 spans 18 residues. Drawing the rest from reference TRBV18 and TRBJ1-3, the complete variable domain is NAGVMQNPRHLVRRRGQEARLRCSPMKGHSHVYWYRQLPEEGLKFMVYLQKENIIDESGMPKERFSAEFPKEGPSILRIQQVVRGDSAAYFCASSPGDRRRFSGNTIYFGEGSWLTVV.

The chain combines TRBV27 with TRBJ1-5; D ambiguous. The CDR3 covers 14 residues. V lost 3 bases and J 3 bases, leaving 9 bases between the germline ends. Germline V lookup: CDR1 MNHEY, CDR2 SMNVEV (reference sequence). The CDR3 DNA sequence: TGTGCCAGCAGTTTCACGGGTTTCAATCAGCCCCAGCATTTT. Translation gives CASSFTGFNQPQHF.